This T cell receptor beta chain was identified in a study of identical twins (dated by TCRdb to 2015 to 2016). Background for the entire study: TCR alpha and beta repertoires from monozygotic twins, unrelated adults of various ages and cord blood were deep-sequenced to test whether fetal clonotypes persist. To rule out contamination, the twin experiments were replicated at different times with different library preparation protocols.

Beyond this particular receptor, the publication reports: Zero-insertion analyses could be partly confounded by invariant T cells such as MAIT and iNKT, though diverse VJ usage argued against such confounding for most clonotypes. Out-of-frame TCR alpha sharing in monozygotic twins was systematically underestimated by recombination models, whereas sharing between unrelated individuals was in agreement with the recombination models. Compared with coincidental sharing between unrelated individuals, out-of-frame TCR alpha sequences shared between twins showed an excess of sequences with low generation probability. The excess sharing between twins in beta out-of-frame sequences was weaker because fewer shared sequences reduced the signal-to-noise ratio. Because the same donors could not be followed over many years, conclusions were based on cross-sectional statistical analysis. Fewer insertions were carried by abundant cord blood beta clonotypes; a weaker similar trend was observed in young adult naive repertoires, while no such trend was observed in memory repertoires.

With regard to this clonotype: Its antigen remains undetermined. No clone much larger than this one lies a single base away; base qualities are absent.

Libraries were made using 5' RACE. TCRdb shows the sequencer as Illumina HiSeq 2000. A universal primer binding site was introduced by template switching, and a unique molecular identifier was present in the final cDNA, enabling accurate counting of TCR cDNA molecules. First-strand cDNA for TCR alpha and beta chains was synthesized from specific primers in the conserved constant-segment region. Each cDNA library was double barcoded, with a SMART-Mk sample barcode plus Illumina barcodes, to control for contamination. TruSeq adapter sequences and Illumina sample barcodes were added in two successive PCR steps. The TCR alpha and beta cDNA libraries were sequenced on the Illumina HiSeq platform using custom primers. In the source study's methods: Raw reads were processed with MiGEC to extract unique molecular identifiers, and MiXCR was used to determine CDR3 positions. Recombination models were inferred per individual with the repgenHMM and IGoR tools using an EM algorithm. The tcR package in R was used for shared clonotype analysis, with sharing normalized by the product of cloneset sizes. Out-of-frame nonproductive sequences were analyzed to study raw recombination free of thymic and clonal selection effects. TCRdb redid the processing of the public reads, applying fastp at Q25 and MiXCR, and retained in-frame beta chains. Merged by CDR3 protein, the rows form single entries marked with the most common genes and DNA. TCRdb, not the authors, supplied the V and J calls. The sample records about 530,000 distinct CDR3 sequences, 15% of which are singletons. Less than 0.5% of the sample is taken by the ten largest.

The germline V gene (reference sequence) sets CDR1 to DFQATT and CDR2 to SNEGSKA. Inclusive of the bounding cysteine and phenylalanine, the CDR3 is 15 residues long. This entry keeps only the CDR3 DNA: 45 bases, framed from base 1. After removal of 1 base from V and 6 bases from J, the junction retains 8 bases not matched to a gene. All donors were healthy Caucasians. Three pairs of female monozygotic twins, all aged about 18 to 30 years, made up the twin cohort. Positive isolation kits from Invitrogen were used to isolate the CD4+ and CD8+ T cell populations. Another study also made use of these data, one on yellow fever vaccine responses in identical twins. As the second publication notes: The authors reported that the T cell response to vaccination in identical twins appeared partly convergent and partly personalized. In identical twins, the study followed T cell clones that responded to the vaccine with precision.

Material for sequencing was CD4+ T cells sorted from blood. This TCR came from a woman aged 18-35 years in good health. The V and J segments used are TRBV20-1 and TRBJ2-7, and 11 bases in between align with TRBD2. The CDR3 region reads CSARGRLAGFAEQYF. DNA sequence: TGCAGTGCTAGAGGTAGACTAGCGGGATTCGCCGAGCAGTACTTC.